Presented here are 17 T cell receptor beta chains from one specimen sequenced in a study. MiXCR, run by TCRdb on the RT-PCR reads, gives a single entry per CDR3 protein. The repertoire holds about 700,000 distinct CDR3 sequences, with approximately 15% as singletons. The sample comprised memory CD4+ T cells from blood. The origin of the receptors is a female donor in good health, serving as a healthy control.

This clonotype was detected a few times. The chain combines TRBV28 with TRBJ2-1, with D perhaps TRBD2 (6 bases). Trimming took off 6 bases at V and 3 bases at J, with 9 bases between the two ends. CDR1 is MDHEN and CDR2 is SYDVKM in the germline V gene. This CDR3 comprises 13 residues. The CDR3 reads CASRNGGYNEQFF. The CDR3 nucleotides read TGTGCCAGCAGAAACGGGGGCTACAATGAGCAGTTCTTC.

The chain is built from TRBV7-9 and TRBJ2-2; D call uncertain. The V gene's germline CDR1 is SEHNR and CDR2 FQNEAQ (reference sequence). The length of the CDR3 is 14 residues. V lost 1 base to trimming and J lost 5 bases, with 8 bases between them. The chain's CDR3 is CASSLGRSTGELFF. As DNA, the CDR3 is TGTGCCAGCAGCTTAGGCCGGAGTACCGGGGAGCTGTTTTTT.

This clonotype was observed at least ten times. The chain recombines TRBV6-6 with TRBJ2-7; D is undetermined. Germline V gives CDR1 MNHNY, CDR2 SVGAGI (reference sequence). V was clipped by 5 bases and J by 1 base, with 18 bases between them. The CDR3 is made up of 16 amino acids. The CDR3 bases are TGTGCCAGCAGTAACCCGGCAGGTATTGGTTCCTACGAGCAGTACTTC. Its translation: CASSNPAGIGSYEQYF.

The CDR3 region has the DNA TGCGCCAGCAGCCAAGATAGGACAGGCAGTTCTGGAAACACCATATATTTT. Translated, it gives CASSQDRTGSSGNTIYF. The rearrangement joins TRBV4-3 to TRBJ1-3; 7 bases agree with TRBD1. The J segment lost 1 base and the V segment lost 0 bases, leaving 6 bases of the junction unmatched. Germline CDR1 and CDR2: LGHNA and YSLEER. This CDR3 has 17 amino acids.

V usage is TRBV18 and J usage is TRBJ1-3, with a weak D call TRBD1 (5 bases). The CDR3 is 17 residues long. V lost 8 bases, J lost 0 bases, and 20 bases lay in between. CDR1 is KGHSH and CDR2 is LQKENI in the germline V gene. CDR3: CASRPPGTGNSGNTIYF. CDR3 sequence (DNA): TGTGCCAGCCGGCCCCCCGGGACTGGGAACTCTGGAAACACCATATATTTT.

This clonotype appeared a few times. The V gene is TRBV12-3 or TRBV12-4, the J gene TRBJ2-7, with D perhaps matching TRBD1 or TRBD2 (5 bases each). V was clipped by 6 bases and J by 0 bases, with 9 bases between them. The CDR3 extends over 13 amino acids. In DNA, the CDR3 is TGTGCCAGCAGGAGGGGTTACTCCTACGAGCAGTACTTC. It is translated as CASRRGYSYEQYF.

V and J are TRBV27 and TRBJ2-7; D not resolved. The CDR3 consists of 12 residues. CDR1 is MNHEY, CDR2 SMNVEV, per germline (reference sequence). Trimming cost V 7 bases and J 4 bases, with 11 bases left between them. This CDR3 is CASTLWGYEQYF. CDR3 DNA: TGTGCCAGCACCCTTTGGGGATACGAGCAGTACTTC.

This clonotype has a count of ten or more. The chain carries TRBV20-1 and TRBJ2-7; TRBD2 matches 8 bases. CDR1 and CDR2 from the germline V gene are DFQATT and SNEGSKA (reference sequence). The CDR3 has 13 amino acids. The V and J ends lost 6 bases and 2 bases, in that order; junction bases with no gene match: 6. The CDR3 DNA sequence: TGCAGTGCCAATAGCGGGACGACCTACGAGCAGTACTTC. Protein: CSANSGTTYEQYF.

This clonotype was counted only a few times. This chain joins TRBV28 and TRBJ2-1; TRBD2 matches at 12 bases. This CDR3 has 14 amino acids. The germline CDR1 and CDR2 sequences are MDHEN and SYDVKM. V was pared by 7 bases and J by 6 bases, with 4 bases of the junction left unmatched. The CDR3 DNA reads TGTGCCAGCATGACTAGCGGGAGTCGCAATGAGCAGTTCTTC. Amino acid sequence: CASMTSGSRNEQFF.

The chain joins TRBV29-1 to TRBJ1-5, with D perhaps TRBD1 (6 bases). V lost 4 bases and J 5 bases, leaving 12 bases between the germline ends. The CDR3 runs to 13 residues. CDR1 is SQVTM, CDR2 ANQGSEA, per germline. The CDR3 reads CSVAQRGDQPQHF. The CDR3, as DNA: TGCAGCGTTGCTCAGAGGGGGGATCAGCCCCAGCATTTT.

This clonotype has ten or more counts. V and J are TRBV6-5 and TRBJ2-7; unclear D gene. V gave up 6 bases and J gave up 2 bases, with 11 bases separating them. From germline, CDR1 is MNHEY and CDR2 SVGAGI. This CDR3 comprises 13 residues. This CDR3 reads CASRKDGTYEQYF. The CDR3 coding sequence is TGTGCCAGCAGAAAGGACGGAACCTACGAGCAGTACTTC.

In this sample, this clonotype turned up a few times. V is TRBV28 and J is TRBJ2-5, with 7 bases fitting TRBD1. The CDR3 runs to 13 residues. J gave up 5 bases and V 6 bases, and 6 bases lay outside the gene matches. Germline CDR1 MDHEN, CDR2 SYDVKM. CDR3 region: CASRRGQAETQYF. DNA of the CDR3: TGTGCCAGCAGACGTGGACAGGCCGAGACCCAGTACTTC.

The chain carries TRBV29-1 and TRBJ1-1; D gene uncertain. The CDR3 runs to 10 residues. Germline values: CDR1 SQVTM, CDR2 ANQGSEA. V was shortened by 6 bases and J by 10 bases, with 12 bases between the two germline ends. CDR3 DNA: TGCAGCGTCGGAACGGGTGGAGCTTTCTTT. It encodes CSVGTGGAFF.

CDR3 loop: CAWSPGSGQPQHF. The DNA of the CDR3 is TGTGCCTGGAGTCCAGGGAGCGGACAGCCCCAGCATTTT. This chain uses TRBV30 with TRBJ1-5, with D perhaps TRBD1 (5 bases). The CDR3 length is 13 residues. Trimming left V 2 bases short and J 7 bases short, with 12 bases between. Germline CDR1 GTSNPN, CDR2 SVGIG (reference sequence).

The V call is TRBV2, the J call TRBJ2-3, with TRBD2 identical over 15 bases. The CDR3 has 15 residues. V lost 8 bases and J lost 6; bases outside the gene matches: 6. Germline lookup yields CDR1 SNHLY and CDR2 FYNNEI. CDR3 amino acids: CASPRTSGRGDTQYF. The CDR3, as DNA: TGTGCCAGCCCAAGGACTAGCGGGAGGGGTGATACGCAGTATTTT.

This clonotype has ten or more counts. The CDR3 region has the DNA TGTGCCAGCAGTTCCCTTGATAATGAGCAGTTCTTC. Encoded protein: CASSSLDNEQFF. The chain uses TRBV6-5 and TRBJ2-1; D uncertain. The CDR3 is made up of 12 amino acids. Trimming cost V 4 bases and J 7 bases, with 8 bases left between them. The V gene's germline CDR1 is MNHEY and CDR2 SVGAGI.

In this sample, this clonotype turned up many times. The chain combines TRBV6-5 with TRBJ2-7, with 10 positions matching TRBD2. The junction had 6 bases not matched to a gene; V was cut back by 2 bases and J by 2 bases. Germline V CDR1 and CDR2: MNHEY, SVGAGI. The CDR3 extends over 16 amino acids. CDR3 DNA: TGTGCCAGCAGTTACGGGAGCGGGAGGGGGACCTACGAGCAGTACTTC. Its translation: CASSYGSGRGTYEQYF.